The rows below give T cell receptor beta chains drawn from one sample of a study of beta chain features in type 1 diabetes. The protocol was immunoSEQ multiplex PCR, while the TCRdb copy is restricted to in-frame clones and leaves out a portion. Of some 180,000 clones listed, about an eighth are singletons. Sequenced input: central memory CD4+ T cells from blood. The receptors were sampled from a woman aged 18-35 years in good health. The conserved cysteine and the conserved F or W are not part of the CDR3 here.

TRBJ1-3,12,TRBV27,ASSLGQGGNTIY
TRBJ1-1,14,TRBV30,AWNRGGVAMNTEAF
TRBJ2-5,11,TRBV29-1,SVARRGEETQY
TRBJ1-2,13,TRBV6-4,ASSDSGQTPYGYT
TRBJ1-3,11,TRBV30,ACDRRRGNTIY
TRBJ2-7,11,TRBV28,ASNSVIGGTGN
TRBJ2-1,14,TRBV27,ASSSGTSGIRGEQF
TRBJ2-2,12,TRBV14,ASSQVAATGELF
TRBJ2-7,11,TRBV28,ASTDRDTYEQY
TRBJ2-3,11,TRBV7-2,ASSLLMRDTQY
TRBJ1-3,14,TRBV9,ASSEAGGISGNTIY
TRBJ2-6,13,TRBV7-9,ASGTGGAGANVLT
TRBJ1-5,12,TRBV19,ASTTGMGNQPQH
TRBJ1-4,10,TRBV28,ASSSSTGILF
TRBJ2-7,11,TRBV19,ASSSTVSYEQY
TRBJ2-1,11,TRBV6-4,ASSGTGEREQF
TRBJ1-4,13,TRBV6-6,ASSRTVATNEKLF
TRBJ2-7,13,TRBV29-1,SVATGTALSYEQY
TRBJ1-1,11,TRBV18,ASTGMSGTEAF
TRBJ2-7,13,TRBV4-1,ASSQAPQGFYEQY
TRBJ2-3,14,TRBV12-5,ASGLPTSGTRDTQY
TRBJ2-7,11,TRBV29-1,SVGHGPSYEQY
TRBJ2-1,11,TRBV6-5,ASSYERGSEQF
TRBJ2-3,14,TRBV11-2,ASSSFRLAGSNTQY
TRBJ2-3,12,TRBV18,ASATGRSTDTQY
TRBJ2-5,14,TRBV9,ASSGGGGGVRETQY
TRBJ2-2,13,TRBV5-1,ASSLEGRGNRELF
TRBJ2-3,13,TRBV7-6,ASSRGLAGTDTQY
TRBJ1-1,13,TRBV15,ATSRDRGEGTEAF